This T cell receptor (beta chain) originates from a study of cytomegalovirus exposure and HLA in healthy donors. On this clone itself: Its matching antigen is unknown.

This CDR3 is 15 amino acids long. With 7 bases clipped from V and 5 bases from J, the junction kept 10 bases outside the gene matches. Germline V gene sequence: CDR1 SNHLY, CDR2 FYNNEI. The study, taken as a whole, reports: In a later analysis, V- and J-gene trimming of beta chains associated with a DCLRE1C missense variant, replicated independently. Indistinguishable V segments, including TRBV6-2 and TRBV6-3, were excluded. It is likely that the observed cluster of highly shared sequence variants was a sequencing artifact. According to the study, around 150 TCR beta chains were cytomegalovirus-associated.

The PCR was carried out with 60 Vbeta primers and 13 Jbeta primers. Method: immunoSEQ multiplex PCR; TCRdb's copy keeps in-frame clones and lacks some. The sample lists more than 95,000 clones, just under 75% seen once, with approximately 4.3% in the top ten. This sequence was found in a man in his sixties in good health and CMV-seropositive. The sequencing sample was made of PBMCs. The chain links TRBV2 to TRBJ1-5, with 8 nucleotides matching TRBD1. The DNA of the CDR3 is TGTGCCAGCAATGGCCTAGGACAGGGAGATCAGCCCCAGCATTTT. This codes for CASNGLGQGDQPQHF.